This paragraph reports one T cell receptor (beta chain). The antigen remains unidentified. Trimming stripped 7 bases from V and 0 bases from J, with 19 bases between. The CDR3 loop spans 17 amino acids. Germline V gene lookup returns CDR1 SGHTA and CDR2 FQGNSA. This sample was taken from a study of cytotoxic CD8 clonotypes in ibrutinib-treated CLL. TCRdb's table, derived via immunoSEQ multiplex PCR, lists solely in-frame clones and lacks some. Among roughly 220,000 clones listed, about 75% were seen once. General study points: Starting clonality was above that of age-matched healthy donors and tracked circulating CD8+ T-cell counts.

This TCR derives from a human donor with chronic lymphocytic leukemia. This specimen was PBMCs, taken after 12 months of ibrutinib treatment. The chain links TRBV7-2 to TRBJ1-3, with D unclear. The CDR3 loop reads CASTTHVGKFSGNTIYF. The CDR3, as DNA: TGTGCCAGCACCACACACGTTGGGAAGTTCTCTGGAAACACCATATATTTT.